Given below is one T cell receptor (beta chain) in context. What it recognizes is unknown. The CDR3 is made up of 14 amino acids. J lost 5 bases, V lost 6 bases, and 5 bases had no gene match. The germline V gene has CDR1 SGHTA and CDR2 FQGNSA. At collection, donors were nominally healthy, but unrecorded immune exposures were probable. The PCR used 60 Vbeta and 13 Jbeta primers. Clones were read by immunoSEQ multiplex PCR, and TCRdb kept only the in-frame ones, dropping some. Here the sample spans 73,000 or so clones, over 65% being singletons. The data are from a study of cytomegalovirus exposure and HLA in healthy donors. General study points: Earlier analysis yielded a pattern in which most TCR beta V segments were productive about 87% or about 30% of the time. Rare TCR sequences predominated, though certain public TCRs were found in many donors. In presence/absence analyses, roughly uniform sequencing depth across donors was assumed.

This clonotype originated in a middle-aged woman in good health and CMV-seropositive. This rearrangement joins TRBV7-2 to TRBJ2-7, with TRBD1 identical over 12 bases. Material for sequencing was PBMCs. The CDR3 region has the DNA TGTGCCAGCAGACCCGGGACAGGGGGCCACGAGCAGTACTTC. Its protein product is CASRPGTGGHEQYF.